This T cell receptor (beta chain) comes out of a study of immune characterization of retroperitoneal liposarcoma. This CDR3 has 14 amino acids. Trimming shortened V by 6 bases and J by 11 bases, and 22 bases separated the two germline ends. Germline lookup yields CDR1 MNHEY and CDR2 SVGAGI. With regard to this clonotype: Since a much larger clone is just one base distant, this may be a read error.

One entry per CDR3 protein, called by TCRdb with MiXCR from the PCR reads. This sample carries some 4,000 distinct CDR3 sequences, 30% to 35% of them seen once, and the ten largest clones take roughly a tenth. The rearrangement links TRBV6-5 to TRBJ2-5; no reliable D call. The sequenced material came from blood. The receptor's source is a female donor with retroperitoneal liposarcoma. CDR3 nucleotide sequence: TGTGCCAGCAGCCACTCGTCCGAATACAATGAGCAGTACTTC. It yields the protein CASSHSSEYNEQYF.